This T cell receptor beta chain stems from a study of cytomegalovirus exposure and HLA in healthy donors (dated by TCRdb to about 2017). The study in broad terms: According to an earlier analysis of 587 of the donors, 150 million to 200 million T cells yielded roughly 100 million unique TCR beta sequences and about 300 Gb of sequence data. Rather than drawing on any new phenotypic data, the later analysis identified candidate immune exposures from TCR beta sequences and the way those sequences occurred across donors. The number of donors typed differed by locus, with 629-630 for A, B, C, DRB1 and DQB1, 522 for DQA1, 600 to 610 for DPA1, and around 430 for DPB1. To decide whether each TCR beta V gene segment behaved as functional or pseudogenic, an earlier analysis of some 580 of the donors relied on high-throughput TCR beta sequencing. In a later analysis, previously published TCR beta repertoires from 666 donors were re-analyzed and high-resolution HLA genotyping was added so that TCR occurrence patterns could be studied. About 320 gigabases of sequencing data and tens of millions of unique TCR sequences were included in an early release covering around 650 HLA-typed donors. All discovery cohort repertoires had been generated on a single sequencing platform. Genome-wide SNP genotypes for about 65% of the roughly 670 donors were used in a later genetic analysis, which treated that subset as a discovery cohort. Class I and class II HLA loci were covered by the typing at four-digit resolution. Besides the first cohort of approximately 710 subjects, a separate validation cohort made up of 120 different subjects was used. The study was designed to test whether signatures of past pathogen exposure could be identified by cataloging public T cell receptors. Across approximately 420 genotyped donors of the cohort, an average of roughly 200,000 unique TCR beta nucleotide sequences per donor were sequenced, and roughly 18% of those sequences were non-productive. To predict cytomegalovirus infection status, the study brought together high-throughput TCR immunosequencing, statistical association of individual TCRs with disease status, and machine learning. The study used immunosequencing to profile the T cell repertoires of 666 subjects and linked those repertoires to cytomegalovirus serostatus. Donor age, sex, ethnicity and CMV serostatus were collected together with the repertoire data. The genetic ancestry cluster associated with self-reported Caucasian donors included about 81% of the 300 to 450 genotyped donors. Roughly five DR-DQ haplotypes were handled as single units for association and clustering because linkage in the cohort was strong.

General conclusions and limits of the study: Presence/absence analyses assumed roughly uniform sequencing depth across donors, an assumption that may not hold. The classifier was reported to diagnose cytomegalovirus status with high specificity and sensitivity in both the original cohort and the validation cohort. This cohort had only TCR beta chains sequenced, and the lack of alpha or paired-chain data limited which features could be detected. The study listed approximately 160 TCR beta chains as associated with cytomegalovirus. In a later analysis, several top co-occurrence clusters were reported to appear linked to parvovirus B19, influenza, CMV and Epstein-Barr virus. CMV serostatus was the only immune exposure information available for the cohort. According to a later analysis, TCR association rates differed among HLA loci, with DRB1 alleles showing the most associated TCRs and HLA-C alleles showing the fewest. In a later genetic analysis, a missense DCLRE1C variant was associated with V-gene and J-gene trimming of TCR beta chains, and the association was replicated in an independent cohort. Because some donors lacked HLA typing at each locus, the association tests relied only on the typed subset. A later genetic analysis reported fewer N-insertions in productive TCRs among donors in an Asian-associated ancestry cluster than the roughly 690-donor mean. According to the authors, the approach could potentially be generalized to other disease states and immunological phenotypes. Broadly in line with IMGT annotations, most TCR beta V segments showed up in productive rearrangements about 87% or about 30% of the time in an earlier analysis of approximately 640 of the donors. Because the 87-base-pair reads could not distinguish some IMGT-functional V segments, including TRBV6-2 and TRBV6-3, those segments were excluded. Seventeen rarely observed V segments, including chromosome 9 orphons, were excluded from the earlier analysis of 550 to 700 of the donors because counts were too low. In a later analysis, HLA-associated TCR beta chains showed more clonal expansion and lower generation probabilities than non-associated chains that were equally common. At a false discovery rate of 0.05, a later analysis linked under 20,000 TCR beta sequences to specific HLA alleles. A later analysis found that most CMV-associated TCR beta chains appeared HLA-restricted, with HLA associations seemingly driven largely by CMV exposure. When HLA alleles, especially DR and DQ, strongly co-occurred, TCR associations were difficult to assign to individual alleles. In vitro tests confirmed that a few of the cytomegalovirus-associated TCR beta chains recognize cytomegalovirus antigens. Linkage disequilibrium might explain the correlated functional status among segregating V segments, but an unknown experimental factor could not be ruled out. Across donors, most TCR sequences were observed very rarely, whereas some public TCRs were present in many individuals. A further reported finding was that TCR beta sequences accurately predicted the HLA-A and HLA-B alleles for most subjects in the first cohort. A cluster of highly shared sequence variants was judged likely to be a technical artifact of the sequencing pipeline.

Trimming at the junction amounts to 6 bases on V and 8 bases on J, and the germline ends lie 8 bases apart. The CDR3 has 12 amino acids, counting the end cysteine and phenylalanine. Solely the CDR3 DNA is kept, with 36 bases framed from the first base. The germline V gene supplies CDR1 ENHRY and CDR2 SYGVKD. A note on this clone: Its antigen is not yet known. Per-base quality was not reported, and no clone a single base away is much larger than it.

The cohort consisted of approximately 670 healthy bone marrow donors. Cohort members were all nominally healthy when sampled, although unrecorded immune exposures were likely present. The donor was CMV seropositive and was included in the group of about 290 seropositive cohort members. A peripheral blood sample was provided by each donor, and peripheral blood mononuclear cells were used for TCR beta sequencing. Genomic DNA extraction from the blood cell samples was performed with the Qiagen DNeasy Blood Extraction Kit. Library creation used the immunoSEQ multiplex PCR assay. For the multiplex PCR, a mixture combining 60 forward primers for TCR Vbeta segments and 13 reverse primers for TCR Jbeta segments was used. The CDR3 region of rearranged TCR beta genes was amplified from genomic DNA with a multiplex PCR assay. On the Illumina HiSeq System, the amplified TCR beta libraries were sequenced as 87-base-pair reads. Processing in the source paper ran as follows. A later analysis tallied tens of millions of unique TCR beta chains across the 666 repertoires, and about 12 million of those chains were shared by two or more donors. A nearest-neighbor algorithm error-corrected the raw reads and collapsed the reads into unique sequences, merging closely related sequences to remove PCR and sequencing errors. CDR3 sequences were aligned to IMGT reference sequences to assign V, D and J gene segments. Each retained sequence needed at least a six-nucleotide match to both a V gene segment and a J gene segment. A rearrangement counted as productive if the CDR3 had no stop codons and remained in frame with V and J, and every other rearrangement counted as non-productive. CDR3 was defined according to IMGT convention as the region running from the second conserved V-encoded cysteine to the conserved J-encoded phenylalanine. Sequences without an unambiguous match to a single V gene segment were excluded from the earlier analysis of about 640 of the donors. In an earlier analysis of some 590 of the donors, a V segment was called functional when productive rearrangements were above 56.7%, and segregating when the standard deviation between donors exceeded 5%. A statistical classification framework was developed to diagnose cytomegalovirus status using the catalog of TCR beta chain sequences. In a later analysis, TCR nucleotide sequences were compared against IMGT/GENE-DB human TR gene sequences so that V and J genes could be assigned. The TCRdist pipeline was used in a later analysis to assign CDR3 sequences and most-parsimonious VDJ recombination scenarios. In a later analysis, each TCR beta chain was defined by its CDR3 amino acid sequence together with its V-gene family, and reads without a unique V-gene family were excluded. As a way to deal with suspected cross-contamination and a sequencing artifact, a later analysis dropped 450 to 600 nucleotide sequences that were highly shared and had low generation probability. In a later analysis, a clonal expansion index was calculated for each public chain from normalized within-repertoire ranks of inferred template counts. In a later analysis, generation probabilities were computed with a VDJ recombination model fitted to out-of-frame rearrangements, and the resulting probabilities were checked against IGoR. In a later analysis, hypergeometric tests were used to score TCR-TCR, TCR-HLA and TCR-CMV co-occurrence, with a repertoire-size bias correction applied to TCR pairs. In a later analysis, false discovery rates were estimated by permuting HLA or CMV assignments 20 times. In a later analysis, co-occurring TCRs were grouped with DBSCAN, and TCRdist sequence similarity was added when clustering was performed within HLA-allele-positive subsets. Repertoires with fewer than 30,000 or more than 120,000 public chains were left out of co-occurrence clustering, as were a few repertoires with anomalous nucleotide sharing. In TCRdb, the immuneACCESS table is reduced to in-frame sequences with V and J assigned. These tables do not hold every clone; where another copy was compared, an unresolved V gene accounts for under half, and the others remain unexplained. Clone size and the V and J calls come from that table; the DNA yielded D and trimming. The sample has roughly 180,000 clones on record, nearly 80% of them singletons. The ten largest clones capture 5% to 6% of the sample.

The TCR originated in a woman in her twenties or thirties in good health and CMV-seropositive. The sequenced material came from PBMCs. The chain links TRBV10-3 with TRBJ1-6, with no D gene named confidently. The DNA sequence is TGTGCCATCAGCAGAGGTGATTCACCCCTCCACTTT. This sequence encodes CAISRGDSPLHF.